The 17 T cell receptor beta chains below come from one sample, sequenced in a study of shared clonotypes between healthy human individuals. Generated by immunoSEQ multiplex PCR, the TCRdb table keeps only in-frame clones and is missing some. The sample holds some 580,000 clones, about 97% seen once. The sequencing input was naive CD4+ T cells sorted from blood. Described subset: CD45RA+ positively selected. These receptors came from a woman in her thirties in good health.

V is TRBV11-2 and J is TRBJ2-3, with 9 bases identical to TRBD2. This CDR3 has 16 amino acids. From germline, CDR1 is SGHAT and CDR2 FQNNGV. V was clipped by 6 bases and J by 5 bases; unmatched bases: 12. DNA for the CDR3: TGTGCCAGCAGTGAGCAGGCTAGCGGGAACGAAGATACGCAGTATTTT. Its translation: CASSEQASGNEDTQYF.

This chain joins TRBV11-2 and TRBJ2-3; perhaps TRBD1 as D (5 bases). The CDR3 loop spans 16 amino acids. The V gene lost 3 bases and the J gene lost 2 bases, with 15 bases spanning the gap. Germline lookup yields CDR1 SGHAT and CDR2 FQNNGV. The CDR3 is CASSFSGPGDTDTQYF. The CDR3, as DNA: TGTGCCAGCAGCTTTTCAGGGCCTGGGGACACAGATACGCAGTATTTT.

The chain recombines TRBV5-8 with TRBJ2-2; TRBD1 matches at 9 bases. Germline CDR1 SGHTS, CDR2 YDEGEE. The CDR3 extends over 17 amino acids. Unmatched junction bases numbered 7, after V lost 0 bases and J lost 4 bases. The CDR3 sequence: CASSLAGQGSGTGELFF. The CDR3 region has the DNA TGTGCCAGCAGCTTGGCGGGACAGGGCTCGGGCACCGGGGAGCTGTTTTTT.

The V gene is TRBV28, the J gene TRBJ1-2; D not resolved. CDR3 length: 16 residues. Between the trimmed V and J ends, which lost 4 bases and 6 bases, there was a span of 21 bases. Germline V gives CDR1 MDHEN, CDR2 SYDVKM. The CDR3 here is CASSSLSRGLRDGYTF. DNA for the CDR3: TGTGCCAGCAGTTCTCTATCGCGAGGGTTAAGGGATGGCTACACCTTC.

This rearrangement joins TRBV6-1 to TRBJ2-7, with TRBD2 identical over 11 bases. CDR1 is MNHNS and CDR2 is SASEGT in the germline V gene. The CDR3 totals 17 residues. The junction had 7 bases not matched to a gene; V was cut back by 3 bases and J by 0 bases. The CDR3 DNA is TGTGCCAGCAGTGACCTAGCGGGAGGAAGGAGCTCCTACGAGCAGTACTTC. It encodes CASSDLAGGRSSYEQYF.

The chain employs TRBV7-3 and TRBJ2-1, with 15 bases identical to TRBD2. J gave up 2 bases and V 5 bases, and 13 bases lay outside the gene matches. The CDR3 contains 20 residues. Germline CDR1 SGHTA, CDR2 FQGTGA. For the CDR3, the DNA is TGTGCCAGCAGCCCTATGCCCGGGACTAGCGGGAGGTACGCCTACAATGAGCAGTTCTTC. This encodes CASSPMPGTSGRYAYNEQFF. Looking up the rest from reference TRBV7-3 and TRBJ2-1 gives the full variable domain: GAGVSQTPSNKVTEKGKYVELRCDPISGHTALYWYRQSLGQGPEFLIYFQGTGAADDSGLPNDRFFAVRPEGSVSTLKIQRTERGDSAVYLCASSPMPGTSGRYAYNEQFFGPGTRLTVL.

The CDR3 loop reads CASSPLPRGTGADTQYF. The CDR3 coding sequence is TGTGCCAGCTCACCGCTCCCTCGCGGGACAGGGGCAGATACGCAGTATTTT. V is TRBV18 and J is TRBJ2-3; 10 bases are shared with TRBD1. Germline V gene data show CDR1 as KGHSH and CDR2 as LQKENI. Unmatched junction bases numbered 10, after V lost 3 bases and J lost 4 bases. The CDR3 has 17 amino acids.

The V and J genes are TRBV25-1 and TRBJ1-1; 7 positions match TRBD1. Trimming cost V 3 bases and J 9 bases; bases outside gene matches: 4. The CDR3 runs to 12 residues. Germline CDR1 is MGHDK and CDR2 is SYGVNS. The CDR3 nucleotides are TGTGCCAGCAGTGACCCGGGACAGCAAGCTTTCTTT. The encoded protein is CASSDPGQQAFF.

The chain is built from TRBV27 and TRBJ1-4; D uncertain. CDR3 length: 16 residues. The germline V and J ends were trimmed by 0 bases and 2 bases, with 10 bases remaining between them. Germline V gene lookup returns CDR1 MNHEY and CDR2 SMNVEV (reference sequence). The CDR3 loop reads CASSLSWVTTNEKLFF. For the CDR3, the DNA is TGTGCCAGCAGTTTATCCTGGGTGACTACTAATGAAAAACTGTTTTTT.

This clone was counted once. The V call is TRBV28, the J call TRBJ2-7, with 8 bases lining up with TRBD2. The CDR3 length is 15 residues. CDR1 MDHEN and CDR2 SYDVKM come from the germline V gene. V gave up 7 bases and J gave up 0 bases; unmatched junction bases: 8. The CDR3 loop reads CASIPTSVSSYEQYF. The CDR3 region has the DNA TGTGCCAGCATCCCGACTAGCGTTAGCTCCTACGAGCAGTACTTC. The full variable domain, rest sourced from reference TRBV28 and TRBJ2-7, is DVKVTQSSRYLVKRTGEKVFLECVQDMDHENMFWYRQDPGLGLRLIYFSYDVKMKEKGDIPEGYSVSREKKERFSLILESASTNQTSMYLCASIPTSVSSYEQYFGPGTRLTVT.

The V call is TRBV27, the J call TRBJ2-5, with 8 bases identical to TRBD1. Germline V lookup: CDR1 MNHEY, CDR2 SMNVEV (reference sequence). J lost 5 bases, V lost 3 bases, and 5 bases had no gene match. The CDR3 contains 14 residues. Here the CDR3 reads CASSFQGARETQYF. In DNA, the CDR3 is TGTGCCAGCAGTTTCCAGGGGGCTCGGGAGACCCAGTACTTC.

Regarding this clone: The sample holds other DNA sequences that translate to the same CDR3. V is TRBV11-2 and J is TRBJ1-1, with 7 positions matching TRBD1. This CDR3 contains 14 residues. Germline CDR1 and CDR2: SGHAT and FQNNGV. V lost 4 bases and J lost 1; bases outside the gene matches: 3. CDR3 loop: CASSSRDRNTEAFF. The CDR3 DNA follows: TGTGCCAGCAGCTCTCGGGACAGGAACACTGAAGCTTTCTTT.

The chain couples TRBV27 to TRBJ1-1; D might be TRBD1 (5 bases). Germline CDR1 and CDR2: MNHEY and SMNVEV (reference sequence). The V end lost 7 bases, the J end lost 6 bases, and 12 bases lay between the germline ends. This CDR3 comprises 12 residues. The CDR3 loop is CASTLGVPEAFF. The DNA of the CDR3 is TGTGCCAGCACCTTAGGGGTCCCTGAAGCTTTCTTT.

Only one count was recorded for this clone. V usage is TRBV18 and J usage is TRBJ2-2; 12 positions agree with TRBD2. Germline V CDR1 and CDR2: KGHSH, LQKENI. V was pared by 5 bases and J by 4 bases, with 5 bases of the junction left unmatched. CDR3 length: 16 amino acids. Written as DNA, the CDR3 is TGTGCCAGCTCATCCGGACTAGCGGGAATCACCGGGGAGCTGTTTTTT. It translates to CASSSGLAGITGELFF.

This chain uses TRBV19 with TRBJ2-7, with D unresolved. The CDR3 covers 18 residues. In germline, CDR1 is LNHDA, CDR2 SQIVND (reference sequence). Trimming took 6 bases from V and 6 from J, leaving 30 bases between them. The CDR3 bases are TGTGCCAGTAGCTATACATTTTATGCGACCCAAAGAACAACCGAGCAGTACTTC. This codes for CASSYTFYATQRTTEQYF. The whole variable domain, filled in from reference TRBV19 and TRBJ2-7, reads DGGITQSPKYLFRKEGQNVTLSCEQNLNHDAMYWYRQDPGQGLRLIYYSQIVNDFQKGDIAEGYSVSREKKESFPLTVTSAQKNPTAFYLCASSYTFYATQRTTEQYFGPGTRLTVT.

A note on this clone: This same CDR3 is encoded by further DNA sequences in the sample. The genes are TRBV6-1 and TRBJ1-1; 8 bases match TRBD1. The germline V gene has CDR1 MNHNS and CDR2 SASEGT. The CDR3 runs 13 residues. V shed 4 bases, J shed 4 bases, and the junction held 2 bases outside the gene matches. This chain's CDR3 is CASSGTGGTEAFF. DNA for the CDR3: TGTGCCAGCAGTGGAACAGGGGGCACTGAAGCTTTCTTT.

Notes on this clone: At one end the junction does not follow the germline gene, possibly because of a read error. The V call is TRBV7-2, the J call TRBJ2-1, with 10 bases identical to TRBD2. The CDR3 totals 14 residues. Germline V gene sequence: CDR1 SGHTA, CDR2 FQGNSA. As DNA, the CDR3 is TGTGCCAGCAGCCTAGCGGGAGCCAACAATGAGCAGTTCTTC. Translation: CASSLAGANNEQFF.